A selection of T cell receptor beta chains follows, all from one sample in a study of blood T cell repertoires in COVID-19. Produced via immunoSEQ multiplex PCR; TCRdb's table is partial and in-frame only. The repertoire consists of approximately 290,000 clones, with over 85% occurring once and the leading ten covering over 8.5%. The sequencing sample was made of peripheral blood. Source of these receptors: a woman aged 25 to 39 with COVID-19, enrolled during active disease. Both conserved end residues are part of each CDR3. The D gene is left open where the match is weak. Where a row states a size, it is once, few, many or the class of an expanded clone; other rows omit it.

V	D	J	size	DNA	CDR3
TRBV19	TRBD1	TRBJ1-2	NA	TGTGCCAGTAGGAAGGACAGGGAATATGGCTACACCTTC	CASRKDREYGYTF
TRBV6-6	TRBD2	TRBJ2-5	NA	TGTGCCAGCAGGTCTAGCGGGGGCCAAGAGACCCAGTACTTC	CASRSSGGQETQYF
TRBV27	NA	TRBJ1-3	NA	TGTGCCAGCTACCCCCCTGGACATCAAGCCAGCTGGGGAAACACCATATATTTT	CASYPPGHQASWGNTIYF
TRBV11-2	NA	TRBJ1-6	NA	TGTGCCAGCAGCTTAGATCGGGCAGGGTTTAGTTCACCCCTCCACTTT	CASSLDRAGFSSPLHF
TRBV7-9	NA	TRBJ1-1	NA	TGTGCCAGCATTGTGTGGGGGGACACTGAAGCTTTCTTT	CASIVWGDTEAFF
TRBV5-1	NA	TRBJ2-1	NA	TGCGCCAGCAGCCCAGGACAGTTCAATGAGCAGTTCTTC	CASSPGQFNEQFF
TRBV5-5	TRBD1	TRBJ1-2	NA	TGTGCCAGCAGTCGACAGGGTAGGAACTATGGCTACACCTTC	CASSRQGRNYGYTF
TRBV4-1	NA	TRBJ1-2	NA	TGCGCCAGCAGCCAAGTCCAGATCCTCTATGGCTACACCTTC	CASSQVQILYGYTF
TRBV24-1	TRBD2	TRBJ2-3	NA	TGTGCCACCAGTGATTTGCCTAGCGGGGGGACCACAGATACGCAGTATTTT	CATSDLPSGGTTDTQYF
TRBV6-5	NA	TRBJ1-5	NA	TGTGCCAGCAGGCCCCAGATTAGCAATCAGCCCCAGCATTTT	CASRPQISNQPQHF
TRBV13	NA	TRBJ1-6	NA	TGTGCCAGCAGCTTCGGGGTTAGAGGTAATTCACCCCTCCACTTT	CASSFGVRGNSPLHF
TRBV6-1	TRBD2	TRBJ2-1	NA	TGTGCCAGCAGTGAAATGGCTAGCGGGGGGGACAATGAGCAGTTCTTC	CASSEMASGGDNEQFF
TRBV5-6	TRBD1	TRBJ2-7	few	TGTGCCAGCAGCCCTAACAGGGGAGCAGCCTACGAGCAGTACTTC	CASSPNRGAAYEQYF
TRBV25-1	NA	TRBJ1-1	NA	TGTGCCAGCAGGTCATTTCAGGGAACCACTGAAGCTTTCTTT	CASRSFQGTTEAFF
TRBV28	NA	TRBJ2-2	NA	TGTGCCAGCAGTTTCAACATGAACACCGGGGAGCTGTTTTTT	CASSFNMNTGELFF
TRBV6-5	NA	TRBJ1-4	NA	TGTGCCAGTTCGATATCGGGAGCAACTAATGAAAAACTGTTTTTT	CASSISGATNEKLFF
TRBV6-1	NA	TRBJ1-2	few	TGTGCCAGCAGTGATTTACAGGGTGTAAGTGGCTACACCTTC	CASSDLQGVSGYTF
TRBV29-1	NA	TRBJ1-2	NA	TGCAGCTCTTCAGATGGCTATGGCTACACCTTC	CSSSDGYGYTF
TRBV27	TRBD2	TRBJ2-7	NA	TGTGCCAGCAGGGAGCGGGGGGGCTTCTCTTACGAGCAGTACTTC	CASRERGGFSYEQYF
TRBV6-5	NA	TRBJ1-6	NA	TGTGCCAGCAAGGCAGGGGCTAATTCACCCCTCCACTTT	CASKAGANSPLHF
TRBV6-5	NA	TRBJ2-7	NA	TGTGCCAGCACCAACCTACAGAACTCCTACGAGCAGTACTTC	CASTNLQNSYEQYF
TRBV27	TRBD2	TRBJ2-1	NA	TGTGCCAGCAGTTTAAGACTAGCGGGGGGTCGGCAGTTCTTC	CASSLRLAGGRQFF
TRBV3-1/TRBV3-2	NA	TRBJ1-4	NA	TGTGCCAGCAGCCAAGATGTCGGGGGTTTTGAAAAACTGTTTTTT	CASSQDVGGFEKLFF
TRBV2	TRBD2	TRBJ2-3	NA	TGTGCCAGCAGTTGGACTAGCGGGGGAGCGCAGTATTTT	CASSWTSGGAQYF
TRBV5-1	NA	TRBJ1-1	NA	TGCGCCAGCAGCTTGTCCCCCAGGGAGGTGAACACTGAAGCTTTCTTT	CASSLSPREVNTEAFF
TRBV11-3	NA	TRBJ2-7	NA	TGTGCCAGCAGCGGGGGTAGCGGCCACTACGAGCAGTACTTC	CASSGGSGHYEQYF
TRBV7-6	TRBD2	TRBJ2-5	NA	TGTGCCAGCAGCTTAGGACTAGCGGGGGGCCAAGGGGAGACCCAGTACTTC	CASSLGLAGGQGETQYF
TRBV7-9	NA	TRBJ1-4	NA	TGTGCCAGCAGCTGGGGGGGTAATCCAACTAATGAAAAACTGTTTTTT	CASSWGGNPTNEKLFF
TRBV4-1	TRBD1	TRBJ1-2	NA	TGCGCCAGCAGCCAAGTGGGGACAGGGGACGGCTACACCTTC	CASSQVGTGDGYTF
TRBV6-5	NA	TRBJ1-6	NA	TGTGCCAGCAGCCCCGGGGTCTCCTATAATTCACCCCTCCACTTT	CASSPGVSYNSPLHF
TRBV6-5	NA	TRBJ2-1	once	TGTGCCGCCCGAGGAGTCTACAATGAGCAGTTCTTC	CAARGVYNEQFF
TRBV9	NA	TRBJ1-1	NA	TGTGCCAGCAGCAAAACAGGTGGACACACTGAAGCTTTCTTT	CASSKTGGHTEAFF
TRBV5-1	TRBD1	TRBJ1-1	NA	TGCGCCAGCAGCCTCGGACAGGGCTACACTGAAGCTTTCTTT	CASSLGQGYTEAFF
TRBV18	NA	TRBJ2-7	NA	TGTGCCAGCTCACCACCACAGGGCAAGTACGAGCAGTACTTC	CASSPPQGKYEQYF
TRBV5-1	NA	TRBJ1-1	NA	TGCGCCAGCAGCTTTGAGGGGAACACTGAAGCTTTCTTT	CASSFEGNTEAFF
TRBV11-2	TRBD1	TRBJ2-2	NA	TGTGCCAGCAGCTTATCCAGGGGGCGGAACGGGGAGCTGTTTTTT	CASSLSRGRNGELFF
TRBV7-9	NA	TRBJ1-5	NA	TGTGCCAGCGGCGCAGGGGAACAGCCCCAGCATTTT	CASGAGEQPQHF